Listed below are T cell receptor beta chains from one sample, sequenced in a study of blood T cell repertoires in COVID-19. Generated by immunoSEQ multiplex PCR, the TCRdb table keeps only in-frame clones and is missing some. The sample contains around 300,000 clones, roughly nine tenths of which appear only once. The sequenced sample was PBMCs or T cells enriched from blood (not recorded which). These receptors all come from a woman in her forties who had recovered from COVID-19. The CDR3 runs from the conserved cysteine through the conserved F or W. D genes are given only for firm matches. Size values are once, few and many counts, or a class for expanded clones, and some rows have none.

13,NA,NA,TRBV7-7,TRBJ2-5,CASSSDRQETQYF,TGTGCTAGCAGCAGCGACAGGCAAGAGACCCAGTACTTC
13,NA,NA,TRBV3-1/TRBV3-2,TRBJ1-3,CASSSPSSIAIYF,TGTGCCAGCAGCTCCCCGAGTTCCATCGCCATATATTTT
13,NA,few,TRBV3-1/TRBV3-2,TRBJ1-5,CASSHQGSQPQHF,TGTGCCAGCAGCCACCAGGGGTCCCAGCCCCAGCATTTT
14,TRBD1,NA,TRBV2,TRBJ2-5,CASSEQQGMETQYF,TGTGCCAGCAGTGAACAACAGGGGATGGAGACCCAGTACTTC
16,NA,NA,TRBV7-3,TRBJ1-2,CASSQTRSGRVYGYTF,TGTGCCAGCAGCCAAACCAGGTCGGGGAGGGTCTATGGCTACACCTTC
16,TRBD2,NA,TRBV5-1,TRBJ2-7,CASSLGLAGEVGVQYF,TGCGCCAGCAGCTTGGGACTAGCGGGAGAAGTTGGTGTGCAGTACTTC
17,NA,NA,TRBV5-1,TRBJ1-1,CASTPFQRPKLTGEAFF,TGCGCCAGCACCCCCTTTCAGAGACCAAAACTGACTGGTGAAGCTTTCTTT
14,NA,NA,TRBV7-2,TRBJ2-5,CASSSRQLQETQYF,TGTGCCAGCAGCTCAAGACAGCTTCAAGAGACCCAGTACTTC
15,NA,NA,TRBV7-2,TRBJ2-3,CASSTNSGRGDTQYF,TGTGCCAGCAGCACAAACTCTGGCCGGGGAGATACGCAGTATTTT
19,TRBD2,NA,TRBV18,TRBJ2-5,CASSPGFGGAGYIKETQYF,TGTGCCAGCTCACCAGGGTTCGGGGGGGCTGGCTACATTAAAGAGACCCAGTACTTC
14,TRBD2,few,TRBV10-3,TRBJ2-1,CAISELREGDEQFF,TGTGCCATCAGTGAATTACGGGAGGGCGATGAGCAGTTCTTC
15,NA,NA,TRBV6-5,TRBJ1-2,CASTTSGGGYYGYTF,TGTGCCAGCACTACCTCGGGCGGGGGTTACTATGGCTACACCTTC
15,NA,NA,TRBV7-9,TRBJ1-1,CASSARGTENTEAFF,TGTGCCAGCAGCGCCCGGGGGACTGAGAACACTGAAGCTTTCTTT
17,TRBD2,NA,TRBV5-1,TRBJ2-7,CASSPGIDSGSSYEQYF,TGCGCCAGCAGCCCAGGGATCGATAGCGGGAGTTCCTACGAGCAGTACTTC
12,TRBD2,NA,TRBV29-1,TRBJ2-7,CSVAGGSYEQYF,TGCAGCGTTGCGGGAGGCTCCTACGAGCAGTACTTC
14,NA,NA,TRBV27,TRBJ2-7,CASRPHGSSYEQYF,TGTGCCAGCAGGCCGCATGGCTCATCCTACGAGCAGTACTTC
16,NA,NA,TRBV7-2,TRBJ1-6,CASSLEVAGYNSPLHF,TGTGCCAGCAGCTTAGAGGTCGCAGGGTACAATTCACCCCTCCACTTT
15,TRBD1,NA,TRBV27,TRBJ1-2,CASSVLGTANYGYTF,TGTGCCAGCAGCGTACTAGGGACAGCTAACTATGGCTACACCTTC
15,NA,NA,TRBV10-2,TRBJ1-1,CASRKEQGANTEAFF,TGCGCCAGCAGAAAAGAACAGGGAGCTAACACTGAAGCTTTCTTT
12,NA,NA,TRBV6-6,TRBJ1-3,CASTSGGNTIYF,TGTGCCAGCACCTCGGGGGGAAACACCATATATTTT
11,NA,NA,TRBV2,TRBJ2-5,CASGLQETQYF,TGTGCCAGCGGGCTTCAAGAGACCCAGTACTTC
14,NA,once,TRBV19,TRBJ1-3,CASRDYRDRDTIYF,TGTGCCAGTAGGGATTACAGGGATCGGGACACCATATATTTT
16,TRBD2,few,TRBV27,TRBJ2-1,CASSNPGLAGANEQFF,TGTGCCAGCAGTAACCCGGGACTAGCGGGAGCAAATGAGCAGTTCTTC
13,NA,few,TRBV28,TRBJ1-4,CASSRAFNEKLFF,TGTGCCAGCAGCAGGGCTTTTAATGAAAAACTGTTTTTT
17,TRBD1,NA,TRBV4-2,TRBJ1-1,CASSLGTGEVRNTEAFF,TGTGCCAGCAGCCTGGGAACAGGGGAGGTAAGGAACACTGAAGCTTTCTTT
16,TRBD2,NA,TRBV10-3,TRBJ2-5,CAISEGLAGGQETQYF,TGTGCCATCAGTGAGGGGTTAGCGGGGGGGCAGGAGACCCAGTACTTC
15,TRBD1,NA,TRBV11-2,TRBJ1-2,CASSPGGQGYYGYTF,TGTGCCAGCAGCCCGGGGGGACAGGGGTACTATGGCTACACCTTC
13,NA,NA,TRBV27,TRBJ2-2,CASSSRVTGELFF,TGTGCCAGCAGTTCCAGGGTGACCGGGGAGCTGTTTTTT
13,TRBD1,NA,TRBV7-9,TRBJ2-7,CASSMGQSYEQYF,TGTGCCAGCAGCATGGGACAGTCCTACGAGCAGTACTTC
15,NA,NA,TRBV6-5,TRBJ1-2,CASSYSSGVPLGYTF,TGTGCCAGCAGTTACTCCTCCGGGGTCCCCCTTGGCTACACCTTC
12,NA,NA,TRBV20-1,TRBJ2-5,CSANDREETQYF,TGCAGTGCTAATGATCGGGAAGAGACCCAGTACTTC
15,TRBD1,NA,TRBV9,TRBJ1-2,CASSVRPTGEEGYTF,TGTGCCAGCAGCGTTCGCCCCACAGGGGAAGAAGGCTACACCTTC
15,NA,NA,TRBV2,TRBJ1-1,CASRGQKNPNTEAFF,TGTGCCAGCAGAGGACAAAAAAACCCGAACACTGAAGCTTTCTTT
13,TRBD1,NA,TRBV5-1,TRBJ2-7,CASSRDSLYEQYF,TGCGCCAGCAGCCGGGACAGCCTCTACGAGCAGTACTTC
19,NA,NA,TRBV5-7,TRBJ1-5,CASSFSDVLVSGLNQPQHF,TGTGCCAGCAGCTTTAGCGACGTGTTGGTTTCCGGCCTTAATCAGCCCCAGCATTTT
15,NA,NA,TRBV5-4,TRBJ2-5,CASSPAGGGRETQYF,TGTGCCAGCAGCCCCGCCGGGGGAGGTCGGGAGACCCAGTACTTC
13,NA,NA,TRBV2,TRBJ2-7,CASIRDFLYEQYF,TGTGCCAGCATTAGGGACTTCCTCTACGAGCAGTACTTC
14,NA,NA,TRBV10-3,TRBJ2-1,CAISFYRDNNEQFF,TGTGCCATCAGTTTCTACAGGGATAACAATGAGCAGTTCTTC
14,TRBD1,many,TRBV10-3,TRBJ1-1,CASRGQGGNTEAFF,TGTGCCTCTAGGGGACAGGGGGGGAACACTGAAGCTTTCTTT
14,NA,NA,TRBV30,TRBJ2-2,CAWSRDFYTGELFF,TGTGCCTGGAGCCGGGACTTTTACACCGGGGAGCTGTTTTTT
18,TRBD1,NA,TRBV15,TRBJ1-3,CATSRGRGQGSSGNTIYF,TGTGCCACCAGCAGAGGTAGGGGACAGGGCTCCTCTGGAAACACCATATATTTT
15,TRBD2,few,TRBV27,TRBJ2-1,CASSLAGVRYNEQFF,TGTGCCAGCAGTCTAGCGGGAGTTCGGTACAATGAGCAGTTCTTC
17,TRBD2,NA,TRBV18,TRBJ2-7,CASSPLVVAGASYEQYF,TGTGCCAGCTCACCACTTGTAGTAGCGGGAGCTTCCTACGAGCAGTACTTC
14,TRBD1,NA,TRBV19,TRBJ1-6,CASSSDRGGSPLHF,TGTGCCAGTAGTTCAGACAGGGGGGGTTCACCCCTCCACTTT
15,TRBD2,NA,TRBV7-2,TRBJ2-7,CASSLGLAAQGEQYF,TGTGCCAGCAGCCTAGGACTAGCGGCACAAGGCGAGCAGTACTTC
15,NA,NA,TRBV7-2,TRBJ1-4,CASSGQKATNEKLFF,TGTGCCAGCAGCGGACAGAAGGCAACTAATGAAAAACTGTTTTTT
13,TRBD1,NA,TRBV2,TRBJ2-7,CASGPGQAYEQYF,TGTGCCAGTGGACCGGGACAGGCCTACGAGCAGTACTTC
14,TRBD1,NA,TRBV30,TRBJ1-6,CAWSPGQGVSPLHF,TGTGCCTGGAGTCCAGGACAGGGGGTTTCACCCCTCCACTTT
11,NA,once,TRBV3-1/TRBV3-2,TRBJ1-1,CASSQYFEAFF,TGTGCCAGCAGCCAATACTTTGAAGCTTTCTTT
13,NA,NA,TRBV2,TRBJ2-5,CASSAEAQETQYF,TGTGCCAGCAGTGCTGAGGCCCAAGAGACCCAGTACTTC
13,TRBD1,NA,TRBV13,TRBJ1-1,CASSPDRAGPAFF,TGTGCCAGCAGCCCGGACAGGGCCGGGCCAGCTTTCTTT